This passage covers 20 T cell receptor beta chains from one sample sequenced in a study of shared clonotypes between healthy human individuals. Data came from immunoSEQ multiplex PCR; TCRdb stores just in-frame clones and leaves some out. The table includes just over 2,000,000 clones, about 95% detected once. Sequencing was performed on naive CD4+ T cells sorted from blood. Specified subset: CD45RA+ positively selected. These receptors were obtained from a man younger than 35 in good health.

This chain joins TRBV4-3 and TRBJ1-1, with D possibly matching TRBD1 (5 bases). This CDR3 comprises 15 residues. V lost 2 bases, J lost 1 base, and 11 bases lay in between. The germline V gene encodes CDR1 LGHNA and CDR2 YSLEER. The CDR3: CASSQQTGGNTEAFF. CDR3 DNA sequence: TGCGCCAGCAGCCAACAAACGGGGGGGAACACTGAAGCTTTCTTT.

The rearrangement links TRBV5-1 to TRBJ1-4; a weak D match, TRBD1 (6 bases). The ends were cut back, 0 bases at V and 6 bases at J, with 12 bases in the middle. Germline loops: CDR1 SGHRS, CDR2 YFSETQ. The CDR3 loop spans 15 amino acids. The CDR3 spells CASSLVGGRDEKLFF. DNA for the CDR3: TGCGCCAGCAGCTTGGTTGGGGGGCGCGATGAAAAACTGTTTTTT.

The chain combines TRBV5-1 with TRBJ2-7; either TRBD1 or TRBD2 may fit D (5 bases each). Per germline, CDR1 SGHRS and CDR2 YFSETQ. CDR3 length: 15 amino acids. Trimming left V 0 bases short and J 0 bases short, with 10 bases between. CDR3 bases: TGCGCCAGCAGCTTGGAATCGGGACCCTCCTACGAGCAGTACTTC. Residues: CASSLESGPSYEQYF. Drawing the rest from reference TRBV5-1 and TRBJ2-7, the complete variable domain is KAGVTQTPRYLIKTRGQQVTLSCSPISGHRSVSWYQQTPGQGLQFLFEYFSETQRNKGNFPGRFSGRQFSNSRSEMNVSTLELGDSALYLCASSLESGPSYEQYFGPGTRLTVT.

The rearrangement joins TRBV11-2 to TRBJ2-3; possibly TRBD1 for D (7 bases). This CDR3 region has 16 residues. V shed 0 bases and J shed 4 bases, with 14 bases lying between them. Per the germline V gene, CDR1 is SGHAT and CDR2 is FQNNGV. This chain's CDR3 is CASSLEGGRGADTQYF. CDR3 DNA sequence: TGTGCCAGCAGCTTAGAAGGAGGCAGGGGGGCAGATACGCAGTATTTT.

This clone has only one observation. The chain has TRBV2 and TRBJ2-1, with D hard to call. The V gene's germline CDR1 is SNHLY and CDR2 FYNNEI. The CDR3 consists of 15 residues. Between the trimmed V and J ends, which lost 2 bases and 4 bases, there was a span of 12 bases. The CDR3 nucleotides read TGTGCCAGCAGTGAACGCCATGCCGGGTACAATGAGCAGTTCTTC. Protein sequence: CASSERHAGYNEQFF.

The rearrangement uses TRBV28 and TRBJ2-7, with 10 nucleotides matching TRBD1. CDR1 and CDR2 (germline): MDHEN, SYDVKM. CDR3 length: 15 residues. Trimming removed 2 bases from V and 8 bases from J; junction bases left unmatched: 9. The CDR3 bases are TGTGCCAGCAGTTTACCCGGGACAGGGGTTGGCAAGCAGTACTTC. Residues: CASSLPGTGVGKQYF.

The chain uses TRBV5-4 and TRBJ1-4; tentatively, D is TRBD1 (5 bases). Germline CDR1 SGHNT, CDR2 YYREEE (reference sequence). This CDR3 contains 15 residues. The V and J ends lost 4 bases and 8 bases respectively, with 18 bases between them. The CDR3 region is CASSGGPQIQEKLFF. CDR3 bases: TGTGCCAGCAGCGGGGGTCCTCAAATCCAGGAAAAACTGTTTTTT.

This rearrangement joins TRBV15 to TRBJ2-5; D may be TRBD1 or TRBD2 (6 bases each). CDR3 length: 16 residues. The germline gives CDR1 LNHNV, CDR2 YYDKDF (reference sequence). V dropped 5 bases and J dropped 5 bases, with 21 bases sitting between them. CDR3 nucleotides: TGTGCCACCAGCCCATTAGAAGCCGGGGGCGGTGAGACCCAGTACTTC. This translates into CATSPLEAGGGETQYF.

The genes are TRBV30 and TRBJ1-5; no firm D call. From germline, CDR1 is GTSNPN and CDR2 SVGIG (reference sequence). Trimming removed 3 bases at V and 7 bases at J, with 16 bases between. The CDR3 totals 14 residues. Here the CDR3 DNA reads TGTGCCTGGAGCGAGACACCCTCTGGACAGCCCCAGCATTTT. Translating gives CAWSETPSGQPQHF.

The V call is TRBV6-5, the J call TRBJ1-3; possibly TRBD1 for D (6 bases). Trimming pared 9 bases from V and 5 bases from J, leaving 11 bases between. Germline CDR1 reads MNHEY; CDR2 reads SVGAGI. CDR3 length equals 12 residues. As DNA, the CDR3 is TGTGCCAGTCGGGGGCCTAGAAACACCATATATTTT. Translation: CASRGPRNTIYF.

The chain carries TRBV6-5 and TRBJ2-4, with D perhaps TRBD1 (6 bases). The CDR3 is 12 amino acids. CDR1 and CDR2 (germline): MNHEY, SVGAGI. Between the trimmed V and J ends, which lost 8 bases and 11 bases, there was a span of 16 bases. The CDR3 reads CASGDRQAVQYF. DNA of the CDR3: TGTGCCAGCGGAGACAGGCAGGCTGTTCAGTACTTC.

V is TRBV28 and J is TRBJ1-5; no firm D call. The germline gives CDR1 MDHEN, CDR2 SYDVKM. V lost 8 bases and J lost 0, with 8 bases in between. This CDR3 region has 13 residues. The CDR3 here is CASGSDSNQPQHF. The CDR3 DNA reads TGTGCCAGCGGGAGCGATAGCAATCAGCCCCAGCATTTT.

The DNA of the CDR3 is TGCGCCAGCAGCCAGAGATCATTAGCGACTAATGAAAAACTGTTTTTT. Translation: CASSQRSLATNEKLFF. The chain couples TRBV4-3 to TRBJ1-4; no clear D gene. This CDR3 comprises 16 residues. V lost 3 bases, J lost 2 bases, and 13 bases lay in between. Looked up from germline, CDR1 is LGHNA and CDR2 is YSLEER.

This chain uses TRBV5-8 with TRBJ2-3; 8 nucleotides match TRBD2. The V segment lost 2 bases and the J segment 2 bases; nucleotides outside the gene matches: 4. The germline CDR1 and CDR2 sequences are SGHTS and YDEGEE. The CDR3 totals 15 residues. CDR3 sequence (DNA): TGTGCCAGCAGCTTCCAGCGGGGGATCACAGATACGCAGTATTTT. This encodes CASSFQRGITDTQYF.

CDR3 DNA sequence: TGTGCCACTAATCCAGGCAGGGCGCGCTACGAGCAGTACTTC. It encodes CATNPGRARYEQYF. The chain links TRBV19 to TRBJ2-7; a possible D gene is TRBD1 (5 bases). Germline lookup yields CDR1 LNHDA and CDR2 SQIVND (reference sequence). The V end lost 10 bases, the J end lost 3 bases, and 19 bases lay between the germline ends. The CDR3 covers 14 residues.

In the case of this clone: The sample contains more than one DNA sequence encoding this CDR3. The chain joins TRBV5-1 to TRBJ2-7; D not certain. Trimming pared 2 bases from V and 0 bases from J, leaving 6 bases between. Germline V lookup: CDR1 SGHRS, CDR2 YFSETQ. The CDR3 is made up of 13 amino acids. CDR3 sequence (DNA): TGCGCCAGCAGCTTAAGGACCTCCTACGAGCAGTACTTC. Amino acid sequence: CASSLRTSYEQYF.

The chain couples TRBV9 to TRBJ2-3, with no clear D. Germline CDR1 reads SGDLS; CDR2 reads YYNGEE. V was clipped by 3 bases and J by 2 bases, with 13 bases between them. The length of the CDR3 is 15 residues. CDR3 in amino acids: CASSETPGPTDTQYF. The CDR3 DNA sequence: TGTGCCAGCAGCGAAACGCCGGGCCCCACAGATACGCAGTATTTT. Drawing the rest from reference TRBV9 and TRBJ2-3, the complete variable domain is DSGVTQTPKHLITATGQRVTLRCSPRSGDLSVYWYQQSLDQGLQFLIQYYNGEERAKGNILERFSAQQFPDLHSELNLSSLELGDSALYFCASSETPGPTDTQYFGPGTRLTVL.

The V call is TRBV6-5, the J call TRBJ1-1, with 9 bases identical to TRBD1. The length of the CDR3 is 14 residues. Germline V gene data show CDR1 as MNHEY and CDR2 as SVGAGI. V dropped 4 bases and J dropped 3; count of bases not matched to a gene: 3. The CDR3 is CASSWTGADTEAFF. The CDR3 coding sequence is TGTGCCAGCAGTTGGACAGGGGCTGACACTGAAGCTTTCTTT.

The chain has TRBV7-9 and TRBJ1-4; D perhaps matches TRBD1 (5 bases). Germline CDR1 and CDR2: SEHNR and FQNEAQ (reference sequence). The CDR3 is made up of 16 amino acids. Trimming removed 3 bases at V and 7 bases at J, with 18 bases between. The CDR3 DNA sequence: TGTGCCAGCAGCTTGGGTGAGGGGCTACAGAGTGAAAAACTGTTTTTT. It is translated as CASSLGEGLQSEKLFF.

This clone was counted once. This sample includes further DNA sequences coding for the same CDR3. This chain joins TRBV30 and TRBJ1-5; tentative D call: TRBD1 (6 bases). The germline gives CDR1 GTSNPN, CDR2 SVGIG (reference sequence). V lost 3 bases, J lost 4 bases, and 7 bases lay in between. The CDR3 length is 12 residues. The CDR3 sequence is CAWSRGNQPQHF. The CDR3 region has the DNA TGTGCCTGGAGCAGGGGAAATCAGCCCCAGCATTTT.